The rows below give T cell receptor beta chains drawn from one sample of a study of T cells in Graves' hyperthyroidism and ophthalmopathy. MiXCR, applied by TCRdb to the multiplex PCR reads, yields one record per CDR3 protein. The table lists 500,000 to 700,000 distinct CDR3 sequences, 16% of them singletons, with 15% to 20% in the top ten. The sample taken for sequencing was blood. These receptors all come from a young woman with Graves' hyperthyroidism. CDR3s leave out the opening cysteine and the closing phenylalanine or tryptophan. The order of the fields is D gene, J gene, CDR3 length, V gene, CDR3 protein. A D gene is named only where the DNA matches it firmly.

TRBD2	TRBJ2-1	12	TRBV7-8	ARSLSGGYNEQF
.	TRBJ2-7	11	TRBV6-1	ASSEARGGEQY
TRBD1	TRBJ2-2	12	TRBV5-5	ASVTGVNTGELF
TRBD2	TRBJ2-5	13	TRBV3-1	ASSPSLAGRETQY
TRBD1	TRBJ2-3	9	TRBV30	AGQEFDTQY
TRBD2	TRBJ2-1	13	TRBV7-2	ASSAGLAGSNEQF
TRBD1	TRBJ1-6	13	TRBV28	ASSIFGQGYSPLH
.	TRBJ2-7	18	TRBV10-3	AISAFVTGRSSLLTYEQY
.	TRBJ2-3	12	TRBV7-3	ASSTTGSPDTQY
.	TRBJ1-2	12	TRBV19	ASTLTATNYGYT
TRBD2	TRBJ2-3	14	TRBV5-1	ASSLLGSGGVDTQY
TRBD2	TRBJ2-1	19	TRBV6-1	ASSANPGTLRAGDPHNEQF
.	TRBJ2-2	11	TRBV5-1	ASSFFGGGELF
.	TRBJ1-6	12	TRBV3-1	ASSHRGSNSPLH
TRBD1	TRBJ2-3	13	TRBV18	ASSPGQHPTDTQY
.	TRBJ2-3	15	TRBV12-3/TRBV12-4	ASSFRSEAVGTDTQY
TRBD1	TRBJ1-2	12	TRBV20-1	SAPPDRALYGYT
.	TRBJ1-2	13	TRBV12-3/TRBV12-4	ASSPRGSPEGGYT
TRBD1	TRBJ1-1	13	TRBV5-1	ASSRGTARGTEAF
.	TRBJ1-1	11	TRBV30	AWVQGIDTEAF
.	TRBJ2-7	12	TRBV6-5	ASSYSSGTYEQY
TRBD1	TRBJ2-1	13	TRBV4-3	ASSQERGLYNEQF
.	TRBJ2-7	11	TRBV19	ASSTGRGYEQY
.	TRBJ2-7	12	TRBV10-1	ASSERGASYEQY
TRBD2	TRBJ2-3	14	TRBV27	ASSFMGTSGSATQY
TRBD1	TRBJ2-7	13	TRBV28	ASSVHRGNGYEQY
.	TRBJ2-1	11	TRBV5-1	ATLKVYKRKQF
.	TRBJ2-3	13	TRBV5-1	ASSLDRSSTDTQY
.	TRBJ2-5	12	TRBV7-2	ASSLGLTQETQY
.	TRBJ1-3	12	TRBV20-1	SASLAGSGNTIY
.	TRBJ2-1	16	TRBV6-5	ASSYPLAGGKSYNEQF
.	TRBJ1-5	13	TRBV5-4	ASSLGRGPNQPQH
TRBD1	TRBJ1-2	12	TRBV18	ASSPGTGQVGYT
.	TRBJ1-1	9	TRBV19	ASNRDTEAF
.	TRBJ2-1	12	TRBV12-3/TRBV12-4	ASSFRVLGDEQF
.	TRBJ1-3	14	TRBV12-3/TRBV12-4	ASSLSRAAWGNTIY
.	TRBJ2-1	12	TRBV20-1	SAPSRGGYNEQF
.	TRBJ2-7	11	TRBV5-5	ASSLALIYEQY
.	TRBJ1-2	12	TRBV2	ASSVQEVVYGYT
.	TRBJ1-3	14	TRBV4-3	ASSQDIPDEGNTIY
TRBD1	TRBJ1-1	13	TRBV30	AWSVGTGLNTEAF